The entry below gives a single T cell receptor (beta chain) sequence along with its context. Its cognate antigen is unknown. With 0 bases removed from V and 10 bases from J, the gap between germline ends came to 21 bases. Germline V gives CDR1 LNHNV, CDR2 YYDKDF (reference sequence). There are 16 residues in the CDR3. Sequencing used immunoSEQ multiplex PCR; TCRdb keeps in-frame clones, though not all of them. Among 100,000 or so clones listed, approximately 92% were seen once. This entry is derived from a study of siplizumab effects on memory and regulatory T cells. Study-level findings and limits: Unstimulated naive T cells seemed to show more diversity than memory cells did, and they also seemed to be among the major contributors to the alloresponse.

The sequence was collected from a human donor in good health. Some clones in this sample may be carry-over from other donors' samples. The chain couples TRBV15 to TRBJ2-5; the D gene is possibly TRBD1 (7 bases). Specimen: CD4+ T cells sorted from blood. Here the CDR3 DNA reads TGTGCCACCAGCAGAGATTTCGGAGGGGGCGCACGGTTCCAGTACTTC. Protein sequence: CATSRDFGGGARFQYF.